This T cell receptor beta chain was captured by sequencing in a study of blood T cell repertoires in COVID-19. Study-wide context: From the United States, Italy and Spain came samples of acute and convalescent COVID-19. T cells, B-cell-depleted T cells, or PBMCs provided the cDNA or gDNA that served as material.

This clone was counted a single time. In the authors' workflow: Nucleated cell number was recorded as an estimate derived from reference gene primer amplification. Sequencing used immunoSEQ multiplex PCR; TCRdb keeps in-frame clones, though not all of them. The V and J calls and clone size were taken over from that table, and D and trimming were inferred from the DNA. This sample has around 250,000 clones, with approximately 84% found just once. The TCR originated in a middle-aged man with active or convalescent COVID-19. Source material: peripheral blood.

The CDR3 DNA follows: TGTGCCAGCACGGAGCCCAACACCGGGGAGCTGTTTTTT. It translates to CASTEPNTGELFF. The chain combines TRBV27 with TRBJ2-2; D remains ambiguous. This CDR3 is built from 13 residues. The germline CDR1 and CDR2 sequences are MNHEY and SMNVEV (reference sequence). The germline V and J ends were trimmed by 7 bases and 2 bases, with 8 bases remaining between them.